This T cell receptor (beta chain) was identified in a study of Graves' ophthalmopathy and Graves' hyperthyroidism. This CDR3 spans 14 amino acids. Germline lookup yields CDR1 SGHTA and CDR2 FQGNSA. The J segment lost 11 bases and the V segment lost 5 bases, leaving 12 bases of the junction unmatched. Investigators amplified TCR beta CDR3 regions from RNA transcripts. Second-round multiplex PCR followed a first-round RT-PCR using HTBI primers. Using its own MiXCR run on the multiplex PCR reads, TCRdb lists one record per CDR3 protein. The table shows more than 1,000,000 distinct CDR3 sequences, with about 38% occurring only once. This clonotype was seen many times.

The sequenced sample was peripheral blood or thyroid tissue (not recorded which). The receptor's source is an adult man with Graves' hyperthyroidism. This chain joins TRBV7-2 and TRBJ1-5; 7 nucleotides match TRBD1. CDR3 sequence reads: CASSRDSRTGAQHF. CDR3 nucleotide sequence: TGTGCCAGCAGCAGGGACAGCCGTACCGGGGCCCAGCATTTT.